This TCR beta chain was sequenced during a study of T-cell reconstitution after alpha-beta-depleted transplantation in children. The CDR3 runs to 14 residues. V was shortened by 6 bases and J by 5 bases, with 13 bases between the two germline ends. This clonotype showed up just a few times. Its matching antigen is unknown. A TCRbeta library incorporating unique molecular identifiers was prepared. MiXCR, applied by TCRdb to the PCR reads, yields one record per CDR3 protein. The repertoire consists of 800,000 to 1,000,000 distinct CDR3 sequences, with roughly 29% occurring once and the leading ten covering under 30%. Study conclusions and caveats: The origin of high day-60 TCRbeta diversity in some patients lay in surviving recipient T cells and thymic progenitors. Reported findings indicate that, about two months after transplant, alpha-beta T cells came from several hundred expanded clones, which were derived from non-depleted graft cells. Counts and diversity of T cells one year after transplant came mostly from newly produced T cells.

The TCR comes from a boy in the first two years of life who had a stem cell transplant for SCID, so the T cells may come from the graft donor. The chain has TRBV12-3 or TRBV12-4 and TRBJ1-4, with D unresolved. Sample: PBMCs, mostly from graft donor cells, taken 360 days after TCRalphabeta/CD19-depleted stem cell transplant. The CDR3 bases are TGTGCCAGCAGGTTTGGCGTCGGGAATGAAAAACTGTTTTTT. Translation: CASRFGVGNEKLFF.